These 17 T cell receptor beta chains originate from one sample sequenced in a study of regulatory T cells in long-lasting Graves disease. Library construction for TCR beta used iRepertoire HTBI primers and Arm-PCR of CDR3 regions. One entry per CDR3 protein results from TCRdb running MiXCR on the multiplex PCR reads. The data contain 600,000 to 650,000 distinct CDR3 sequences, 16% of them singletons. The time point was: newly diagnosed GD, antithyroid drugs for less than 3 months. Researchers made the TCR library from RNA that was extracted from PBMCs. In addition, the sample was reused for a study of T cells in Graves' hyperthyroidism and ophthalmopathy.

The source material was peripheral blood mononuclear cells (PBMCs), sampled at new diagnosis, from a patient treated with antithyroid drugs. These TCRs come from a woman in her 30s with Graves disease.

The chain recombines TRBV20-1 with TRBJ2-5; no definite D call. The CDR3 runs to 14 residues. The germline V and J ends were trimmed by 6 bases and 4 bases, with 18 bases remaining between them. Germline CDR1 reads DFQATT; CDR2 reads SNEGSKA (reference sequence). DNA of the CDR3: TGCAGTGCCCAAACAACCCTCGGCGGAGAGACCCAGTACTTC. Its protein is CSAQTTLGGETQYF.

This clonotype was detected a few times. This chain connects TRBV5-8 to TRBJ2-3, with 7 bases identical to TRBD2. The V gene's germline CDR1 is SGHTS and CDR2 YDEGEE. The CDR3 length is 16 residues. Trimming at V came to 4 bases and at J to 0 bases, leaving 8 bases not matched to a gene. CDR3 region: CASSPLVSGSTDTQYF. The CDR3 DNA reads as TGTGCCAGCAGCCCCCTGGTTAGCGGGAGCACAGATACGCAGTATTTT.

In this sample, this clonotype turned up many times. This chain links TRBV30 with TRBJ2-7; D might be TRBD1 or TRBD2, each matching 5 bases. The CDR3 is made up of 15 amino acids. Trimming cost V 5 bases and J 3 bases, with 20 bases left between them. CDR1 is GTSNPN, CDR2 SVGIG, per germline (reference sequence). The CDR3, as DNA: TGTGCCTGGCTTCCCAGGGACGGCATGCGCTACGAGCAGTACTTC. Its translation: CAWLPRDGMRYEQYF.

The chain couples TRBV28 to TRBJ1-1; 11 bases are shared with TRBD1. Germline trimming cut 5 bases from V and 4 bases from J; bases unmatched to any gene: 9. Per the germline V gene, CDR1 is MDHEN and CDR2 is SYDVKM. CDR3 length: 16 amino acids. The CDR3 coding sequence is TGTGCCAGCAGTCTGTTGGCGGGACAGGGGGTCACTGAAGCTTTCTTT. It codes for CASSLLAGQGVTEAFF.

This clonotype was recorded many times. CDR3 coding DNA: TGTGCCAGCTACAAGACAGGGAACGGCTACACCTTC. Translating it yields CASYKTGNGYTF. J is TRBJ1-2 and V is TRBV28; 7 bases are shared with TRBD1. Germline assignment: CDR1 MDHEN and CDR2 SYDVKM. V gave up 8 bases and J gave up 8 bases; unmatched junction bases: 8. This CDR3 is built from 12 residues.

This clonotype was counted between two and nine times. The rearrangement uses TRBV10-3 and TRBJ1-5, with D possibly matching TRBD1 (5 bases). This CDR3 comprises 15 residues. The germline gives CDR1 ENHRY, CDR2 SYGVKD. V was pared by 6 bases and J by 4 bases, with 16 bases between. CDR3 sequence: CAISGGGGDNQPQHF. Here the CDR3 DNA reads TGTGCCATCAGCGGGGGGGGAGGGGATAATCAGCCCCAGCATTTT.

The CDR3, as DNA: TGTGCCAGCAGCTTAGCGGTCTTGGGCTACGAGCAGTACTTC. Translating gives CASSLAVLGYEQYF. This sequence joins TRBV7-2 and TRBJ2-7; D unresolved. CDR1 is SGHTA, CDR2 FQGNSA, per germline. The V gene lost 0 bases and the J gene lost 3 bases, with 9 bases spanning the gap. The CDR3 has 14 amino acids.

There are many counts of this clonotype. The chain is built from TRBV5-1 and TRBJ2-7, with a tentative D call TRBD2 (6 bases). Trimming cost V 3 bases and J 3 bases, with 13 bases left between them. The CDR3 is made up of 14 amino acids. Per the germline V gene, CDR1 is SGHRS and CDR2 is YFSETQ. The CDR3 protein is CASSSLRGNYEQYF. CDR3 nucleotide sequence: TGCGCCAGCAGCTCCCTTCGGGGGAACTACGAGCAGTACTTC.

The CDR3: CASSRDVSSYNSPLHF. The CDR3 DNA follows: TGTGCCAGCAGCCGGGACGTCAGCTCCTATAATTCACCCCTCCACTTT. The chain is built from TRBV6-1 and TRBJ1-6, with a weak D call TRBD1 (5 bases). Between the trimmed V and J ends, which lost 6 bases and 0 bases, there was a span of 12 bases. This CDR3 region has 16 residues. Germline V CDR1 and CDR2: MNHNS, SASEGT.

This clonotype was seen at least ten times. This chain's CDR3 is CASSLLDYEQYF. The DNA of the CDR3 is TGTGCCAGCAGTCTACTAGACTACGAGCAGTACTTC. The chain couples TRBV5-6 to TRBJ2-7; tentatively, D is TRBD2 (5 bases). V lost 5 bases and J lost 3, with 9 bases in between. The CDR3 is made up of 12 amino acids. From germline, CDR1 is SGHDT and CDR2 YYEEEE.

This chain uses TRBV19 with TRBJ1-5; D is uncertain. The germline CDR1 and CDR2 sequences are LNHDA and SQIVND (reference sequence). The CDR3 spans 13 residues. Trimming stripped 6 bases from V and 4 bases from J, with 10 bases between. This CDR3 reads CASRPLSNQPQHF. The CDR3 DNA is TGTGCCAGTAGGCCTTTATCAAATCAGCCCCAGCATTTT.

As for this clonotype: A much larger clone differs from this one at a single base, so this may be a read error. The chain recombines TRBV11-1 with TRBJ2-2; weak D call: TRBD2 (6 bases). The CDR3 loop spans 13 amino acids. Trimming left V 6 bases short and J 6 bases short, with 11 bases between. CDR1 is SGHAT and CDR2 is FQDESV in the germline V gene (reference sequence). The CDR3 DNA follows: TGTGCCAGCAGGGACGCGGGGCCCGGGGAGCTGTTTTTT. It yields the protein CASRDAGPGELFF.

This clonotype was observed a few times. V and J are TRBV5-1 and TRBJ2-7, with 8 bases that match TRBD1. This CDR3 comprises 14 residues. After removal of 1 base from V and 5 bases from J, the junction contained 5 bases not matched to a gene. Germline V gene data show CDR1 as SGHRS and CDR2 as YFSETQ. This CDR3 reads CASSLRTGKDEQYF. CDR3 bases: TGCGCCAGCAGCTTGAGGACAGGGAAGGACGAGCAGTACTTC.

There are many counts of this clonotype. This chain connects TRBV18 to TRBJ2-5; TRBD2 agrees at 7 bases. V lost 1 base to trimming and J lost 4 bases; unmatched junction nucleotides: 3. Germline-derived CDR1 and CDR2 are KGHSH and LQKENI. This CDR3 comprises 14 residues. The CDR3 nucleotides read TGTGCCAGCTCACCACGGACTAGTGGAGAGACCCAGTACTTC. It encodes CASSPRTSGETQYF.

Many counts were recorded for this clonotype. The J gene is TRBJ2-1, the V gene TRBV12-3 or TRBV12-4, with D possibly being TRBD2 (7 bases). The CDR3 sequence is 17 residues long. V lost 8 bases and J 0 bases, leaving 20 bases between the germline ends. The CDR3 DNA reads TGTGCCAGCGAGGGGGGATGGGGGGGGGTCTCCTACAATGAGCAGTTCTTC. Translation: CASEGGWGGVSYNEQFF.

This chain joins TRBV20-1 and TRBJ2-1, with D hard to call. Trimming took off 1 base at V and 2 bases at J, with 12 bases between the two ends. This CDR3 has 15 residues. Germline CDR1 DFQATT, CDR2 SNEGSKA (reference sequence). CDR3 protein: CSARGLVSAYNEQFF. The CDR3 nucleotides read TGCAGTGCTAGAGGCCTCGTGTCCGCCTACAATGAGCAGTTCTTC.

The rearrangement links TRBV19 to TRBJ2-5, with D possibly matching TRBD1 (6 bases). In germline, CDR1 is LNHDA, CDR2 SQIVND (reference sequence). The CDR3 runs 15 residues. The ends were cut back, 5 bases at V and 1 base at J, with 14 bases in the middle. CDR3 sequence reads: CASSSRQTGQETQYF. The CDR3 DNA sequence: TGTGCCAGTAGTTCCAGACAGACAGGCCAAGAGACCCAGTACTTC.